This entry is about one TCR beta chain. The CDR3 runs to 13 residues. Germline assignment: CDR1 SQVTM and CDR2 ANQGSEA. Trimming shortened V by 4 bases and J by 0 bases, and 4 bases separated the two germline ends. This record belongs to a study of T cell changes during pregnancy in multiple sclerosis. The protocol was immunoSEQ multiplex PCR, while the TCRdb copy is restricted to in-frame clones and leaves out a portion. The sample lists 30,000 to 40,000 clones, about nine tenths occurring once. The starting material was peripheral blood, obtained in the third trimester of pregnancy. This TCR derives from a female donor in good health, enrolled as a control in a pregnancy study. The rearrangement uses TRBV29-1 and TRBJ2-6; D is unclear. CDR3: CSVVVSGANVLTF. The CDR3 DNA reads as TGCAGCGTTGTAGTCTCTGGGGCCAACGTCCTGACTTTC.